Following are 14 T cell receptor beta chains from one sample sequenced in a study of T cell responses to AZD1222 COVID-19 vaccine. The protocol was immunoSEQ multiplex PCR, while the TCRdb copy is restricted to in-frame clones and leaves out a portion. The sample consists of about 92,000 clones, roughly 90% of them appearing once. Sequenced here: peripheral blood, sampled on day 0 of AZD1222 vaccination. All receptors derive from an adult in good health.

The CDR3 sequence is CAWSVYSSGRAQFF. CDR3 DNA sequence: TGTGCCTGGAGTGTATATTCTAGCGGGAGGGCGCAGTTCTTC. V usage is TRBV30 and J usage is TRBJ2-1, with 12 bases identical to TRBD2. CDR3 length equals 14 residues. V shed 0 bases and J 12 bases; nucleotides not matched to a gene: 6. Germline V lookup: CDR1 GTSNPN, CDR2 SVGIG (reference sequence).

The rearrangement joins TRBV28 to TRBJ1-5, with 7 bases matching TRBD1. Germline assignment: CDR1 MDHEN and CDR2 SYDVKM. This CDR3 contains 14 residues. V lost 5 bases, J lost 10 bases, and 11 bases stayed unmatched. The CDR3: CASSLTGDANPQHF. In DNA form, the CDR3 reads TGTGCCAGCAGTCTCACAGGGGACGCTAATCCCCAGCATTTT.

The chain employs TRBV20-1 and TRBJ2-3; D unresolved. This CDR3 is built from 11 residues. The V gene lost 5 bases and the J gene lost 5 bases, with 8 bases spanning the gap. The germline CDR1 and CDR2 sequences are DFQATT and SNEGSKA (reference sequence). CDR3: CSAHKGDTQYF. CDR3 nucleotides: TGCAGTGCTCATAAGGGAGATACGCAGTATTTT.

V gene TRBV29-1 combines with J gene TRBJ2-2, with 8 bases lining up with TRBD1. Germline V CDR1 and CDR2: SQVTM, ANQGSEA. The CDR3 totals 16 residues. After removal of 6 bases from V and 0 bases from J, the junction contained 9 bases not matched to a gene. The CDR3: CSVKTGDISNTGELFF. CDR3 nucleotides: TGCAGCGTAAAGACAGGGGACATCTCGAACACCGGGGAGCTGTTTTTT.

The V and J genes are TRBV19 and TRBJ2-7; 8 positions match TRBD1. This CDR3 contains 15 residues. The ends lost 2 bases at V and 2 bases at J; junction bases unmatched: 5. Germline V gene sequence: CDR1 LNHDA, CDR2 SQIVND (reference sequence). CDR3 protein: CASSISTGGAYEQYF. DNA of the CDR3: TGTGCCAGTAGTATAAGCACAGGGGGAGCCTACGAGCAGTACTTC.

The chain uses TRBV6-5 and TRBJ2-7; no clear D gene. The CDR3 has 14 amino acids. The V end was cut by 2 bases, the J end by 0 bases, with 8 bases between. CDR1 MNHEY and CDR2 SVGAGI come from the germline V gene. The CDR3 is CASSYRADSYEQYF. The CDR3 DNA reads as TGTGCCAGCAGTTACAGGGCAGACTCCTACGAGCAGTACTTC.

The chain uses TRBV29-1 and TRBJ2-5, with a tentative D call TRBD1 (5 bases). This CDR3 has 12 amino acids. CDR1 and CDR2 from the germline V gene are SQVTM and ANQGSEA. Trimming removed 7 bases at V and 4 bases at J, with 13 bases between. DNA for the CDR3: TGCAGCGGTGGCTGGGGCAGAGAGACCCAGTACTTC. Amino acids: CSGGWGRETQYF.

This clone was observed once. This chain links TRBV18 with TRBJ2-7; D gene unclear. The CDR3 runs to 13 residues. Germline V gives CDR1 KGHSH, CDR2 LQKENI. Trimming took off 2 bases at V and 3 bases at J, with 8 bases between the two ends. The CDR3 bases are TGTGCCAGCTCACCAGCCAGAAACTACGAGCAGTACTTC. Protein sequence: CASSPARNYEQYF.

The rearrangement links TRBV7-3 to TRBJ2-1; D might be TRBD1 (6 bases). The length of the CDR3 is 13 residues. Trimming shortened V by 4 bases and J by 8 bases, and 12 bases separated the two germline ends. Looked up from germline, CDR1 is SGHTA and CDR2 is FQGTGA. CDR3: CASSSGAAYEQFF. The CDR3 nucleotides read TGTGCCAGCAGCTCAGGGGCGGCATATGAGCAGTTCTTC. Based on the CDR3 plus reference TRBV7-3 and TRBJ2-1, the full variable domain is GAGVSQTPSNKVTEKGKYVELRCDPISGHTALYWYRQSLGQGPEFLIYFQGTGAADDSGLPNDRFFAVRPEGSVSTLKIQRTERGDSAVYLCASSSGAAYEQFFGPGTRLTVL.

The chain carries TRBV6-5 and TRBJ2-7; D is possibly TRBD2 (6 bases). Germline CDR1 MNHEY, CDR2 SVGAGI. The CDR3 totals 13 residues. V lost 6 bases and J 1 base, leaving 10 bases between the germline ends. CDR3 nucleotides: TGTGCCAGCAGCACGGGGGAATCCTACGAGCAGTACTTC. Its protein is CASSTGESYEQYF.

The chain joins TRBV18 to TRBJ1-2; tentatively, D is TRBD1 (6 bases). Trimming removed 4 bases at V and 7 bases at J, with 16 bases between. Germline V gene sequence: CDR1 KGHSH, CDR2 LQKENI. CDR3 length equals 14 residues. CDR3 sequence: CASSRNPGVGGYTF. The CDR3 nucleotides read TGTGCCAGCTCACGGAACCCAGGGGTGGGTGGCTACACCTTC. The whole variable domain, remainder taken from reference TRBV18 and TRBJ1-2, is NAGVMQNPRHLVRRRGQEARLRCSPMKGHSHVYWYRQLPEEGLKFMVYLQKENIIDESGMPKERFSAEFPKEGPSILRIQQVVRGDSAAYFCASSRNPGVGGYTFGSGTRLTVV.

V gene TRBV19 combines with J gene TRBJ2-7, with 7 bases identical to TRBD1. J lost 3 bases, V lost 3 bases, and 8 bases had no gene match. In germline, CDR1 is LNHDA, CDR2 SQIVND (reference sequence). CDR3 length equals 15 residues. The CDR3 loop is CASSIGTDEFYEQYF. The CDR3 DNA follows: TGTGCCAGTAGTATCGGGACAGATGAATTCTACGAGCAGTACTTC.

V usage is TRBV5-5 and J usage is TRBJ2-7; D might be TRBD1 (6 bases). This CDR3 has 14 amino acids. CDR1 and CDR2 from the germline V gene are SGHKS and YYEKEE (reference sequence). Trimming shortened V by 2 bases and J by 6 bases, and 15 bases separated the two germline ends. The DNA of the CDR3 is TGTGCCAGCAGCTTCACAGGGTACTTAACCGAGCAGTACTTC. Its translation: CASSFTGYLTEQYF. The variable domain in full, completed from reference TRBV5-5 and TRBJ2-7, reads DAGVTQSPTHLIKTRGQQVTLRCSPISGHKSVSWYQQVLGQGPQFIFQYYEKEERGRGNFPDRFSARQFPNYSSELNVNALLLGDSALYLCASSFTGYLTEQYFGPGTRLTVT.

J is TRBJ1-6 and V is TRBV9; D is uncertain. Per germline, CDR1 SGDLS and CDR2 YYNGEE. V shed 0 bases and J shed 5 bases, with 9 bases lying between them. CDR3 size: 15 residues. The CDR3 DNA reads TGTGCCAGCAGCGTAGAACAGCATCATAATTCACCCCTCCACTTT. This translates into CASSVEQHHNSPLHF.